This passage covers 9 T cell receptor beta chains from one sample sequenced in a study of blood T cell repertoires in COVID-19. Data came from immunoSEQ multiplex PCR; TCRdb stores just in-frame clones and leaves some out. The data show 270,000 or so clones, approximately 91% seen once. Source material: peripheral blood. The receptor set was obtained from a woman aged 40 to 50 who had recovered from COVID-19.

V usage is TRBV28 and J usage is TRBJ2-7; 7 bases match TRBD1. This CDR3 region has 12 residues. CDR1 MDHEN and CDR2 SYDVKM come from the germline V gene. Trimming removed 7 bases from V and 5 bases from J; junction bases left unmatched: 5. CDR3: CASTDRVNEQYF. The CDR3 coding sequence is TGTGCCAGCACTGACAGGGTCAACGAGCAGTACTTC.

V and J are TRBV7-9 and TRBJ2-5; 8 nucleotides match TRBD2. CDR1 and CDR2 from the germline V gene are SEHNR and FQNEAQ (reference sequence). V lost 5 bases to trimming and J lost 5 bases; unmatched junction nucleotides: 4. The CDR3 consists of 13 residues. CDR3 amino acids: CASSPGLGETQYF. The CDR3 bases are TGTGCCAGCAGCCCGGGACTAGGGGAGACCCAGTACTTC.

The chain combines TRBV27 with TRBJ1-6; 9 nucleotides line up with TRBD1. Germline lookup yields CDR1 MNHEY and CDR2 SMNVEV (reference sequence). With 4 bases clipped from V and 6 bases from J, the junction kept 13 bases outside the gene matches. CDR3 length equals 18 residues. CDR3 region: CASSSGPGQGAGNSPLHF. CDR3 nucleotides: TGTGCCAGCAGTTCGGGCCCGGGACAGGGAGCTGGTAATTCACCCCTCCACTTT.

This clone came up a few times. The chain recombines TRBV25-1 with TRBJ2-7; no clear D. The CDR3 contains 15 residues. V lost 3 bases and J 6 bases, leaving 18 bases between the germline ends. The germline CDR1 and CDR2 sequences are MGHDK and SYGVNS. The CDR3 protein is CASSDGGNWSGEQYF. The DNA for the CDR3 is TGTGCCAGCAGTGATGGCGGAAACTGGTCGGGCGAGCAGTACTTC.

The chain carries TRBV5-4 and TRBJ1-1; D not resolved. The V gene's germline CDR1 is SGHNT and CDR2 YYREEE (reference sequence). The CDR3 runs 12 residues. The V gene lost 5 bases and the J gene lost 1 base, with 6 bases spanning the gap. The CDR3 loop is CASRTGNTEAFF. CDR3 bases: TGTGCCAGCAGGACGGGGAACACTGAAGCTTTCTTT.

J is TRBJ2-7 and V is TRBV7-2, with no clear D. This CDR3 has 14 amino acids. The germline CDR1 and CDR2 sequences are SGHTA and FQGNSA. The germline V and J ends were trimmed by 2 bases and 2 bases, with 10 bases remaining between them. In DNA form, the CDR3 reads TGTGCCAGCAGCTTAACAGCTGGCGCCTACGAGCAGTACTTC. Protein: CASSLTAGAYEQYF.

The rearrangement uses TRBV18 and TRBJ2-3; D may be TRBD1 (6 bases). Deletions cut 5 bases from V and 3 bases from J, with 21 bases between. In germline, CDR1 is KGHSH, CDR2 LQKENI. The CDR3 consists of 17 residues. The CDR3 coding sequence is TGTGCCAGCTCAATTCTATCGACAGGCCTGCCGACAGATACGCAGTATTTT. Translating it yields CASSILSTGLPTDTQYF.

This chain uses TRBV27 with TRBJ2-1; TRBD1 aligns across 9 bases. V gave up 4 bases and J gave up 6 bases; unmatched junction bases: 7. Germline-derived CDR1 and CDR2 are MNHEY and SMNVEV (reference sequence). This CDR3 contains 15 residues. CDR3 in amino acids: CASSSGTGIFNEQFF. For the CDR3, the DNA is TGTGCCAGCAGTTCCGGGACAGGGATTTTCAATGAGCAGTTCTTC.

The chain couples TRBV15 to TRBJ2-3; 8 nucleotides agree with TRBD2. The CDR3 runs to 16 residues. Per the germline V gene, CDR1 is LNHNV and CDR2 is YYDKDF (reference sequence). The V gene end was trimmed by 1 base and the J gene end by 3 bases; junction bases not matched to a gene: 6. The DNA for the CDR3 is TGTGCCACCAGCAGAGCGAGCGGGAGTAGAACAGATACGCAGTATTTT. It specifies CATSRASGSRTDTQYF.